Listed here are 32 T cell receptor beta chains from one sample, sequenced in a study of shared clonotypes between healthy human individuals. The table came from immunoSEQ multiplex PCR; TCRdb's copy has only in-frame clones and leaves some out. The sample includes 530,000 or so clones, almost 80% of them seen just once. Sequenced sample: PBMCs. Every receptor here comes from a woman aged 40 to 50 in good health. Some clones in this sample may be carry-over from other donors' samples.

The chain recombines TRBV11-1 with TRBJ2-7; TRBD1 is a possible D gene (5 bases). Germline assignment: CDR1 SGHAT and CDR2 FQDESV (reference sequence). This CDR3 has 13 residues. Trimming removed 2 bases from V and 6 bases from J, with 11 bases in between. This chain's CDR3 is CASSLTQGFEQYF. The CDR3 region has the DNA TGTGCCAGCAGCTTAACTCAGGGCTTCGAGCAGTACTTC.

CDR3 in amino acids: CASSPNLDSPLHF. Written as DNA, the CDR3 is TGTGCCAGCAGCCCCAACCTGGATTCACCCCTCCACTTT. The chain employs TRBV11-2 and TRBJ1-6; D call uncertain. Trimming took 5 bases from V and 8 from J, leaving 10 bases between them. CDR3 length: 13 residues. In germline, CDR1 is SGHAT, CDR2 FQNNGV.

This clone showed up just a few times. At the DNA level, this CDR3 is encoded by other sequences in the same sample as well. This chain connects TRBV29-1 to TRBJ2-1; 10 nucleotides agree with TRBD1. The CDR3 spans 13 residues. CDR1 is SQVTM, CDR2 ANQGSEA, per germline. V dropped 7 bases and J dropped 7; count of bases not matched to a gene: 7. The CDR3 reads CSETGTGENEQFF. CDR3 bases: TGCAGCGAAACCGGGACAGGGGAAAATGAGCAGTTCTTC.

This sequence joins TRBV4-3 and TRBJ2-7; a weak D match, TRBD1 (6 bases). Per the germline V gene, CDR1 is LGHNA and CDR2 is YSLEER. CDR3 length equals 15 residues. V dropped 0 bases and J dropped 3 bases, with 12 bases sitting between them. CDR3 DNA: TGCGCCAGCAGCCAAGATGTAGGGGACAACTACGAGCAGTACTTC. As protein: CASSQDVGDNYEQYF.

The V and J genes are TRBV28 and TRBJ2-3; 8 bases are shared with TRBD2. Germline CDR1 reads MDHEN; CDR2 reads SYDVKM. V was clipped by 5 bases and J by 4 bases; unmatched bases: 8. CDR3 length: 15 amino acids. The CDR3 DNA reads as TGTGCCAGCAGTCGATCCGGGACTAGTTCAGATACGCAGTATTTT. It codes for CASSRSGTSSDTQYF.

Concerning this clone itself: Additional DNA sequences in this sample encode the identical CDR3. The chain joins TRBV5-4 to TRBJ2-3; D not certain. The V end was cut by 0 bases, the J end by 0 bases, with 8 bases between. The germline CDR1 and CDR2 sequences are SGHNT and YYREEE (reference sequence). The CDR3 contains 15 residues. The chain's CDR3 is CASSLGGTSTDTQYF. In nucleotides, the CDR3 is TGTGCCAGCAGCTTGGGGGGAACTAGCACAGATACGCAGTATTTT.

This clone was recorded a few times. In DNA, the CDR3 is TGTGCCAGTAGTAACGGACAGCTCTACAATGAGCAGTTCTTC. Translated: CASSNGQLYNEQFF. The rearrangement links TRBV19 to TRBJ2-1; possibly TRBD1 for D (6 bases). The V gene's germline CDR1 is LNHDA and CDR2 SQIVND (reference sequence). The CDR3 length is 14 residues. With 4 bases removed from V and 3 bases from J, the gap between germline ends came to 10 bases.

V is TRBV19 and J is TRBJ2-3; possibly TRBD2 for D (6 bases). The CDR3 consists of 18 residues. With 4 bases removed from V and 1 base from J, the gap between germline ends came to 21 bases. Germline assignment: CDR1 LNHDA and CDR2 SQIVND (reference sequence). CDR3 in DNA: TGTGCCAGTAGTAGGGTGCTCCCCGGGAGACGAGGCACAGATACGCAGTATTTT. It codes for CASSRVLPGRRGTDTQYF.

The rearrangement uses TRBV18 and TRBJ2-7; 9 nucleotides match TRBD2. CDR3 length equals 16 residues. Germline loops: CDR1 KGHSH, CDR2 LQKENI. The trim removed 0 bases at V and 5 bases at J, leaving 8 bases unmatched. The DNA for the CDR3 is TGTGCCAGCTCACCACCGGGGTTAGCGGGAGCCCACGAGCAGTACTTC. Its translation: CASSPPGLAGAHEQYF.

J is TRBJ1-3 and V is TRBV7-2; 9 bases fit TRBD1. This CDR3 comprises 17 residues. V lost 5 bases to trimming and J lost 0 bases; unmatched junction nucleotides: 8. Germline-derived CDR1 and CDR2 are SGHTA and FQGNSA. The DNA for the CDR3 is TGTGCCAGCAGCCCCCGGACAGGGGATGGCTCTGGAAACACCATATATTTT. Translating it yields CASSPRTGDGSGNTIYF.

The chain employs TRBV29-1 and TRBJ2-5; 7 bases match TRBD1. Trimming cost V 6 bases and J 5 bases; bases outside gene matches: 12. Germline-derived CDR1 and CDR2 are SQVTM and ANQGSEA. This CDR3 spans 14 amino acids. CDR3 region: CSVLRETGLETQYF. The DNA of the CDR3 is TGCAGCGTCCTCAGGGAGACAGGGCTCGAGACCCAGTACTTC.

V is TRBV2 and J is TRBJ1-1, with 7 nucleotides matching TRBD1. The CDR3 runs to 13 residues. Germline CDR1 is SNHLY and CDR2 is FYNNEI. V was pared by 6 bases and J by 5 bases, with 6 bases of the junction left unmatched. This CDR3 reads CASSRDSGTEAFF. In DNA form, the CDR3 reads TGTGCCAGCAGCCGGGACAGCGGGACTGAAGCTTTCTTT. The full variable domain, completed using reference TRBV2 and TRBJ1-1, is EPEVTQTPSHQVTQMGQEVILRCVPISNHLYFYWYRQILGQKVEFLVSFYNNEISEKSEIFDDQFSVERPDGSNFTLKIRSTKLEDSAMYFCASSRDSGTEAFFGQGTRLTVV.

V gene TRBV20-1 combines with J gene TRBJ1-2, with 10 bases fitting TRBD1. CDR1 is DFQATT and CDR2 is SNEGSKA in the germline V gene (reference sequence). The CDR3 length is 11 residues. In DNA, the CDR3 is TGCAGCCTGACAGGGGGCCGAGGCTACACCTTC. As protein: CSLTGGRGYTF.

The chain has TRBV30 and TRBJ2-2; D perhaps matches TRBD1 (5 bases). The germline V gene encodes CDR1 GTSNPN and CDR2 SVGIG (reference sequence). CDR3 length: 13 residues. Trimming stripped 3 bases from V and 3 bases from J, with 8 bases between. CDR3 in amino acids: CAWRAGYTGELFF. CDR3 bases: TGTGCCTGGAGGGCAGGGTACACCGGGGAGCTGTTTTTT.

This clone was found once. The J gene is TRBJ2-2, the V gene TRBV27, with unresolved D. CDR1 is MNHEY, CDR2 SMNVEV, per germline (reference sequence). The CDR3 has 14 residues. The V gene lost 1 base and the J gene lost 5 bases, with 8 bases spanning the gap. The CDR3 region has the DNA TGTGCCAGCAGTTTATACCGTGGGACCGGGGAGCTGTTTTTT. Its protein is CASSLYRGTGELFF.

The chain employs TRBV6-5 and TRBJ1-2; D possibly corresponds to TRBD1 (6 bases). Trimming removed 2 bases at V and 6 bases at J, with 13 bases between. Germline CDR1 and CDR2: MNHEY and SVGAGI. There are 14 residues in the CDR3. The CDR3 DNA follows: TGTGCCAGCAGTTACAGTAGGACAGAGGATGGCTACACCTTC. It yields the protein CASSYSRTEDGYTF.

V is TRBV5-5 and J is TRBJ2-7, with D uncertain. Germline V lookup: CDR1 SGHKS, CDR2 YYEKEE (reference sequence). Trimming took off 2 bases at V and 7 bases at J, with 13 bases between the two ends. This CDR3 has 13 amino acids. As DNA, the CDR3 is TGTGCCAGCAGCTTTCAGAGCTTAAGGGAGCAGTACTTC. It encodes CASSFQSLREQYF.

The chain links TRBV5-4 to TRBJ2-5; 9 nucleotides align to TRBD1. The CDR3 has 14 residues. Looked up from germline, CDR1 is SGHNT and CDR2 is YYREEE (reference sequence). After removal of 2 bases from V and 7 bases from J, the junction contained 6 bases not matched to a gene. DNA for the CDR3: TGTGCCAGCAGCTTAGGGACAGGGATAGCGACCCAGTACTTC. The encoded protein is CASSLGTGIATQYF.

The V call is TRBV19, the J call TRBJ2-1; D is perhaps TRBD1 (6 bases). Germline V lookup: CDR1 LNHDA, CDR2 SQIVND (reference sequence). CDR3 length: 15 residues. Trimming left V 10 bases short and J 5 bases short, with 21 bases between. The CDR3 loop is CATSIISGQHNEQFF. CDR3 nucleotides: TGTGCCACGAGTATTATCTCCGGACAGCACAATGAGCAGTTCTTC.

This chain links TRBV2 with TRBJ2-7; 11 nucleotides align to TRBD1. Germline values: CDR1 SNHLY, CDR2 FYNNEI. The CDR3 totals 13 residues. The V and J ends lost 11 bases and 2 bases, in that order; junction bases with no gene match: 5. CDR3 sequence (DNA): TGTGCCGAGGGACAGGGGGTTACCTACGAGCAGTACTTC. Its translation: CAEGQGVTYEQYF. Full variable domain (outside the CDR3, taken from reference TRBV2 and TRBJ2-7): EPEVTQTPSHQVTQMGQEVILRCVPISNHLYFYWYRQILGQKVEFLVSFYNNEISEKSEIFDDQFSVERPDGSNFTLKIRSTKLEDSAMYFCAEGQGVTYEQYFGPGTRLTVT.

This chain uses TRBV7-8 with TRBJ1-1; D may be TRBD1 (6 bases). Trimming took 6 bases from V and 5 from J, leaving 13 bases between them. Germline-derived CDR1 and CDR2 are SGHVS and FQNEAQ. This CDR3 is built from 13 residues. CDR3 DNA sequence: TGTGCCAGCAGGTCAGGGGTTGGGACTGAAGCTTTCTTT. Translation: CASRSGVGTEAFF.

The chain is built from TRBV6-1 and TRBJ1-3; no firm D call. Germline assignment: CDR1 MNHNS and CDR2 SASEGT. V was shortened by 9 bases and J by 0 bases, with 9 bases between the two germline ends. This CDR3 has 13 residues. In DNA, the CDR3 is TGTGCCAGTGCTGGGCGCTCTGGAAACACCATATATTTT. Translated: CASAGRSGNTIYF.

The genes are TRBV10-3 and TRBJ2-3, with 7 bases identical to TRBD2. J was trimmed by 2 bases and V by 6 bases; bases with no gene match: 5. Germline assignment: CDR1 ENHRY and CDR2 SYGVKD. The CDR3 runs 14 residues. The CDR3 DNA sequence: TGTGCCATCAGCGATAGCGGGTCCACAGATACGCAGTATTTT. Residues: CAISDSGSTDTQYF.

The V and J genes are TRBV6-5 and TRBJ1-2, with a weak D call TRBD1 (5 bases). The CDR3 sequence is 12 residues long. V lost 6 bases to trimming and J lost 6 bases, with 11 bases between them. Looked up from germline, CDR1 is MNHEY and CDR2 is SVGAGI. This CDR3 is CASSRVGDGYTF. Written as DNA, the CDR3 is TGTGCCAGCAGCAGGGTTGGGGATGGCTACACCTTC.

V gene TRBV2 combines with J gene TRBJ2-3; D is perhaps TRBD2 (5 bases). The CDR3 runs to 15 residues. Looked up from germline, CDR1 is SNHLY and CDR2 is FYNNEI. The V and J ends lost 4 bases and 0 bases respectively, with 11 bases between them. CDR3 in amino acids: CASSGEQASTDTQYF. The CDR3 DNA follows: TGTGCCAGCAGTGGGGAGCAGGCGAGCACAGATACGCAGTATTTT.

The chain is built from TRBV5-4 and TRBJ2-3; D unclear. Trimming removed 1 base at V and 0 bases at J, with 6 bases between. This CDR3 contains 14 residues. Per the germline V gene, CDR1 is SGHNT and CDR2 is YYREEE (reference sequence). The CDR3 nucleotides read TGTGCCAGCAGCTTGTCGACTAGCACAGATACGCAGTATTTT. Translating it yields CASSLSTSTDTQYF.

The chain couples TRBV15 to TRBJ1-2; D is perhaps TRBD1 (6 bases). This CDR3 has 15 amino acids. V was cut by 0 bases and J by 4 bases, with 12 bases left in between. CDR1 is LNHNV and CDR2 is YYDKDF in the germline V gene (reference sequence). The CDR3 nucleotides read TGTGCCACCAGCAGAGATGACAGGTCCTTCTATGGCTACACCTTC. Its translation: CATSRDDRSFYGYTF.

This clone was recorded once. The chain joins TRBV27 to TRBJ2-3; the D call may be TRBD1 or TRBD2 (6 bases each). The CDR3 sequence is 15 residues long. Germline lookup yields CDR1 MNHEY and CDR2 SMNVEV (reference sequence). Between the trimmed V and J ends, which lost 2 bases and 7 bases, there was a span of 16 bases. Written as DNA, the CDR3 is TGTGCCAGCAGTTTAAGGGGGGACCCCTCATATACGCAGTATTTT. It is translated as CASSLRGDPSYTQYF.

This rearrangement joins TRBV7-2 to TRBJ2-2; TRBD1 aligns across 7 bases. Germline assignment: CDR1 SGHTA and CDR2 FQGNSA. CDR3 size: 15 residues. Losses at the gene ends were 5 bases for V and 4 bases for J; bases not matched to a gene: 7. Here the CDR3 reads CASSTRQGSTGELFF. In nucleotides, the CDR3 is TGTGCCAGCAGCACAAGACAGGGAAGCACCGGGGAGCTGTTTTTT. The complete variable domain, with remaining parts taken from reference TRBV7-2 and TRBJ2-2, reads GAGVSQSPSNKVTEKGKDVELRCDPISGHTALYWYRQSLGQGLEFLIYFQGNSAPDKSGLPSDRFSAERTGGSVSTLTIQRTQQEDSAVYLCASSTRQGSTGELFFGEGSRLTVL.

This clone appeared a single time. This chain uses TRBV10-3 with TRBJ2-7; 10 positions agree with TRBD2. The CDR3 has 14 residues. The germline V gene has CDR1 ENHRY and CDR2 SYGVKD. The trim removed 9 bases at V and 2 bases at J, leaving 7 bases unmatched. CDR3 nucleotide sequence: TGTGCCATATCCCCTAGCGGGAGCCCCTACGAGCAGTACTTC. Translation: CAISPSGSPYEQYF.

For the CDR3, the DNA is TGTGCCAGCAGTTTCGGGACGACCTCTGGGGCCAACGTCCTGACTTTC. It codes for CASSFGTTSGANVLTF. The V and J genes are TRBV27 and TRBJ2-6, with D perhaps given as TRBD1 or TRBD2 (5 bases each). The CDR3 runs 16 residues. Germline lookup yields CDR1 MNHEY and CDR2 SMNVEV (reference sequence). V lost 3 bases and J 0 bases, leaving 9 bases between the germline ends.

V usage is TRBV28 and J usage is TRBJ2-5; possible D gene TRBD1, 5 bases. CDR1 MDHEN and CDR2 SYDVKM come from the germline V gene. This CDR3 is 15 amino acids long. V gave up 2 bases and J gave up 7 bases, with 17 bases separating them. CDR3: CASSLGAWGPPTQYF. The CDR3 DNA follows: TGTGCCAGCAGTTTAGGCGCCTGGGGCCCACCGACCCAGTACTTC.